The 2 T cell receptor beta chains presented below share a single source sample, sequenced in a study of T cells in Graves' hyperthyroidism and ophthalmopathy. Amplified TCR beta CDR3 regions derived from RNA transcripts. During a first-round RT-PCR of the TCR CDR3, the HTBI primer set was used. TCRdb reprocessed the multiplex PCR reads with MiXCR, giving one entry per CDR3 protein. The table lists about 380,000 distinct CDR3 sequences, approximately 14% of them singletons, with around 19% in the top ten. Sequencing used blood. The source of these receptors is a woman in her thirties with Graves' ophthalmopathy.

The chain combines TRBV20-1 with TRBJ2-5; no clear D. Germline loops: CDR1 DFQATT, CDR2 SNEGSKA (reference sequence). Trimming removed 3 bases from V and 2 bases from J, with 7 bases in between. CDR3 size: 12 residues. CDR3 residues: CSARGSQETQYF. In DNA form, the CDR3 reads TGCAGTGCTAGGGGGTCTCAAGAGACCCAGTACTTC.

This clonotype was recorded at least ten times. The chain combines TRBV6-1 with TRBJ2-7; 8 nucleotides align to TRBD2. Looked up from germline, CDR1 is MNHNS and CDR2 is SASEGT. Trimming removed 7 bases from V and 1 base from J; junction bases left unmatched: 9. The CDR3 covers 15 residues. In DNA, the CDR3 is TGTGCCAGCATTGTCGGCGGGGGGCCATCCTACGAGCAGTACTTC. Translated, it gives CASIVGGGPSYEQYF.